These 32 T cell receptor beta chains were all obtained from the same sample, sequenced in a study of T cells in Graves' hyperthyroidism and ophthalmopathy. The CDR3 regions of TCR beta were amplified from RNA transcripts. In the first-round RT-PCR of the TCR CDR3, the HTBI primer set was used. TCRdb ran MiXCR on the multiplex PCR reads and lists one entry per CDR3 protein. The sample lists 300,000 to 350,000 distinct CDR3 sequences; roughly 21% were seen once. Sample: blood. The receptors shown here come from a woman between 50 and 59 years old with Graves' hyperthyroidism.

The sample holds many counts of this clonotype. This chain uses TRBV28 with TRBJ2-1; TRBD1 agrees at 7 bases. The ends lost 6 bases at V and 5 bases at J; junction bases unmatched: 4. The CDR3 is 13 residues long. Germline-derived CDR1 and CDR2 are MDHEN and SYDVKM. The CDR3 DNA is TGTGCCAGCAGCTACAGGGGTAACAATGAGCAGTTCTTC. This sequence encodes CASSYRGNNEQFF.

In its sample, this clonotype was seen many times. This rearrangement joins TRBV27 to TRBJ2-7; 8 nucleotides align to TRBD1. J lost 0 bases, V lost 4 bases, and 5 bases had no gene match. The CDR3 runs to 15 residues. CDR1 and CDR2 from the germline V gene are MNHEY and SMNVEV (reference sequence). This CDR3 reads CASSSSGGISYEQYF. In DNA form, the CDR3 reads TGTGCCAGCAGTTCTTCAGGGGGCATCTCCTACGAGCAGTACTTC.

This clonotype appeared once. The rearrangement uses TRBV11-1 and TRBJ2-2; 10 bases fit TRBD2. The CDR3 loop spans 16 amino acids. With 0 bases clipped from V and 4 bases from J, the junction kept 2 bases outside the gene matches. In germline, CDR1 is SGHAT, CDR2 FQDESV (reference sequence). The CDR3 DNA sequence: TGTGCCAGCAGCTTAGCTCCTAGCGGGGGCACCGGGGAGCTGTTTTTT. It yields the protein CASSLAPSGGTGELFF.

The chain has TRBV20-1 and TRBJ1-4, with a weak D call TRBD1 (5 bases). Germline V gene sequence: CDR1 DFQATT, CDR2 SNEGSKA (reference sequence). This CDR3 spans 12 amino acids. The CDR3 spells CRERGGTEKLFF. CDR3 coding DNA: TGCAGGGAACGGGGGGGAACGGAAAAACTGTTTTTT.

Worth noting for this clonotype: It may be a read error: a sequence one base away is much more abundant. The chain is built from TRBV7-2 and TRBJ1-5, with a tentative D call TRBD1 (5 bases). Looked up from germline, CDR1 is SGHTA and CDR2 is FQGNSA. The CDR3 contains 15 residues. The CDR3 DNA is TGTGCCAGCAGCTTACCAGGGCACTTCAATCAGGCCCAGCATTTT. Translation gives CASSLPGHFNQAQHF.

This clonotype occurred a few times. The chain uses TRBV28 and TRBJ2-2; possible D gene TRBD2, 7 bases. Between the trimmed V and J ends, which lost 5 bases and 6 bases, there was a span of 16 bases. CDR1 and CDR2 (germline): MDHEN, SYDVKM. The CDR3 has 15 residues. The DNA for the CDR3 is TGTGCCAGCAGTCCTTGGACTAGGGGGGCCGGGGAGCTGTTTTTT. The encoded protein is CASSPWTRGAGELFF.

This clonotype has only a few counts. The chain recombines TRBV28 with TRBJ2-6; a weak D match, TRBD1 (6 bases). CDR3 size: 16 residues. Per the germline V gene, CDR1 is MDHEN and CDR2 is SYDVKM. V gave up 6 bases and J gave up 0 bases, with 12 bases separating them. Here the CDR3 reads CASRFRGISGANVLTF. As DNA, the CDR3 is TGTGCCAGCAGATTCAGGGGTATCTCTGGGGCCAACGTCCTGACTTTC.

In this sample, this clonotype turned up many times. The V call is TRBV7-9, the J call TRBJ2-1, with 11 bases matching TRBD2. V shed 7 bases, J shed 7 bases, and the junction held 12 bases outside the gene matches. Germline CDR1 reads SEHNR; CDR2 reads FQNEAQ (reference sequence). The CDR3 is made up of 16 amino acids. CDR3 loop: CASTTGLAGGRNEQFF. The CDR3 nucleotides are TGTGCCAGCACAACGGGCCTAGCGGGAGGTCGGAATGAGCAGTTCTTC.

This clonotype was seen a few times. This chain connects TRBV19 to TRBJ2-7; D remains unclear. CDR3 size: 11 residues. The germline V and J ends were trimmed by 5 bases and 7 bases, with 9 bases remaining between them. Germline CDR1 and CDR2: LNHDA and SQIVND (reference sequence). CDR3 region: CASSHLGEQYF. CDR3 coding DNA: TGTGCCAGTAGTCACTTGGGGGAGCAGTACTTC.

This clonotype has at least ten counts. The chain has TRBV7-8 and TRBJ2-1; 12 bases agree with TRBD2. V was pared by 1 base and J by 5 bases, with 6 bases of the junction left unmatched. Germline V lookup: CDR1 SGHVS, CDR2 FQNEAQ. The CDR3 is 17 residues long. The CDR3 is CASSLGRLAGANNEQFF. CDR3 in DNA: TGTGCCAGCAGCTTAGGAAGACTAGCGGGAGCAAACAATGAGCAGTTCTTC. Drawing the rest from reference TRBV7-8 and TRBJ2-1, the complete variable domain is GAGVSQSPRYKVAKRGQDVALRCDPISGHVSLFWYQQALGQGPEFLTYFQNEAQLDKSGLPSDRFFAERPEGSVSTLKIQRTQQEDSAVYLCASSLGRLAGANNEQFFGPGTRLTVL.

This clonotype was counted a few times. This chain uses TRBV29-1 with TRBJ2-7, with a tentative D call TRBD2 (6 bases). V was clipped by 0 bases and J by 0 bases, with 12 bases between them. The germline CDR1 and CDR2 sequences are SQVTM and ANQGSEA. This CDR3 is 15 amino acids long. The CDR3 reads CSVEDVGGNSYEQYF. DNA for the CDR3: TGCAGCGTTGAAGATGTTGGGGGGAACTCCTACGAGCAGTACTTC.

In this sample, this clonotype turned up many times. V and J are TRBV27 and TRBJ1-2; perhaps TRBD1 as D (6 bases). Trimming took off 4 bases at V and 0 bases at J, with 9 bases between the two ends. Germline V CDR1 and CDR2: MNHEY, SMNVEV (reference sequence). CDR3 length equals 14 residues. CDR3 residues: CASSSGHPNYGYTF. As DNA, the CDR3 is TGTGCCAGCAGTTCGGGACATCCTAACTATGGCTACACCTTC.

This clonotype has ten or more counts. CDR3 region: CASSSAGARYEQYF. In nucleotides, the CDR3 is TGTGCCAGCAGTTCGGCAGGGGCCCGATACGAGCAGTACTTC. The chain uses TRBV27 and TRBJ2-7, with D tentatively TRBD1 (6 bases). Trimming shortened V by 4 bases and J by 4 bases, and 14 bases separated the two germline ends. Germline V gene sequence: CDR1 MNHEY, CDR2 SMNVEV (reference sequence). CDR3 length: 14 residues.

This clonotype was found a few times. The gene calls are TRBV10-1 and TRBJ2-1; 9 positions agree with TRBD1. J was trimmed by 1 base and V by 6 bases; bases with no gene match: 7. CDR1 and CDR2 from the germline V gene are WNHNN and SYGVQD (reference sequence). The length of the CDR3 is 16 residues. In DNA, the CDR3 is TGCGCCAGCAGCTCCGGGACAGGGAATTCCTACAATGAGCAGTTCTTC. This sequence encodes CASSSGTGNSYNEQFF.

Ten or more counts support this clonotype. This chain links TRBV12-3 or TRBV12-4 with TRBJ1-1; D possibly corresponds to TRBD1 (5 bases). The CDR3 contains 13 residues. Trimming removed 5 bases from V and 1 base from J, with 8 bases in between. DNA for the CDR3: TGTGCCAGCAGTCAACAGGAGAACACTGAAGCTTTCTTT. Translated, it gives CASSQQENTEAFF.

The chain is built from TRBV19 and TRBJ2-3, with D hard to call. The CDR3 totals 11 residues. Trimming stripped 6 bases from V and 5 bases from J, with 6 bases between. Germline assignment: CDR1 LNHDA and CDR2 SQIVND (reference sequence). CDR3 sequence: CASRLGDTQYF. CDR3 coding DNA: TGTGCCAGTAGGTTGGGAGATACGCAGTATTTT.

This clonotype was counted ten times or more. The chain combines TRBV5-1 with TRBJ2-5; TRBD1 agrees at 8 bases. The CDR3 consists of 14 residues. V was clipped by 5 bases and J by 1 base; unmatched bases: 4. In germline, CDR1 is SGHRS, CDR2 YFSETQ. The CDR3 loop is CASSTTGAQETQYF. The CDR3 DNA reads TGCGCCAGCAGTACGACAGGGGCCCAAGAGACCCAGTACTTC.

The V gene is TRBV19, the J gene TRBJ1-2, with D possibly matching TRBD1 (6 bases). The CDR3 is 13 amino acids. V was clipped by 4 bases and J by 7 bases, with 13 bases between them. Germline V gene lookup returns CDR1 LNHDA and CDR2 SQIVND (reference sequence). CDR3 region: CASSTQGTRGYTF. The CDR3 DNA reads TGTGCCAGTAGTACACAGGGTACGCGTGGCTACACCTTC. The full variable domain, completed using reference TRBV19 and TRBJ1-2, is DGGITQSPKYLFRKEGQNVTLSCEQNLNHDAMYWYRQDPGQGLRLIYYSQIVNDFQKGDIAEGYSVSREKKESFPLTVTSAQKNPTAFYLCASSTQGTRGYTFGSGTRLTVV.

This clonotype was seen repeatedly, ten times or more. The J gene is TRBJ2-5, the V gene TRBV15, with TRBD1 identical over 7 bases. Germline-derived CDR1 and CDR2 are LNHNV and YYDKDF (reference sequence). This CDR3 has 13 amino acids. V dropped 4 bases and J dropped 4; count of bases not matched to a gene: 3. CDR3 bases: TGTGCCACCAGCAAGGGACAGAGAGAGACCCAGTACTTC. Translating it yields CATSKGQRETQYF.

CDR3 coding DNA: TGTGCCTCCCGGGGAGGCAGGGAATACTCACCCCTCCACTTT. The encoded protein is CASRGGREYSPLHF. The chain recombines TRBV10-3 with TRBJ1-6; a possible D gene is TRBD1 (5 bases). This CDR3 region has 14 residues. Germline V CDR1 and CDR2: ENHRY, SYGVKD. V was clipped by 11 bases and J by 10 bases, with 21 bases between them.

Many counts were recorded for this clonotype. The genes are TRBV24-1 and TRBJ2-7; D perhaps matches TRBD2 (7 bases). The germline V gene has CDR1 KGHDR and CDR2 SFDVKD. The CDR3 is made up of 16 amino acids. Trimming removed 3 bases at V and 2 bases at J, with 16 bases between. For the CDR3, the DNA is TGTGCCACCAGTGATAGCCGGGGGGCGAGCACCTACGAGCAGTACTTC. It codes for CATSDSRGASTYEQYF.

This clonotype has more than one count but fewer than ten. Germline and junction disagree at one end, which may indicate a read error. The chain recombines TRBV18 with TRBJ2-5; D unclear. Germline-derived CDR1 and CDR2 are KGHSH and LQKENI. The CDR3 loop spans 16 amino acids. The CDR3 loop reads CASPPRASYSQETQYF. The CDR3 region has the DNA TGTGCCAGCCCACCTAGGGCCTCTTATTCGCAAGAGACCCAGTACTTC.

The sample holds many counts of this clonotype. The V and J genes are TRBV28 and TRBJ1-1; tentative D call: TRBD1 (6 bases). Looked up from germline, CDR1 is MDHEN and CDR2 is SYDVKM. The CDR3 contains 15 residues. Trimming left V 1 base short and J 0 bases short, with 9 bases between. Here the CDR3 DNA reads TGTGCCAGCAGTTTATCCACAGGGTTGAACACTGAAGCTTTCTTT. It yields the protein CASSLSTGLNTEAFF.

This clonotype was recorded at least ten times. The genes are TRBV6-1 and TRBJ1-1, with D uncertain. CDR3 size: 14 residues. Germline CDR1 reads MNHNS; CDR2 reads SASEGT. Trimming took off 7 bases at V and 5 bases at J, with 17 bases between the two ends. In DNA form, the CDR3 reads TGTGCCAGCATCGGACCCTCGGGAACAACTGAAGCTTTCTTT. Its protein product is CASIGPSGTTEAFF.

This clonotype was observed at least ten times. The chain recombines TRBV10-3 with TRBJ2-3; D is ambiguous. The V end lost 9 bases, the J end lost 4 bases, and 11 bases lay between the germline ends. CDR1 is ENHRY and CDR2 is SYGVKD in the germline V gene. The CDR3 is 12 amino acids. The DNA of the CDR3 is TGTGCCATGAGGAGTTTGGCAGATACGCAGTATTTT. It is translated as CAMRSLADTQYF.

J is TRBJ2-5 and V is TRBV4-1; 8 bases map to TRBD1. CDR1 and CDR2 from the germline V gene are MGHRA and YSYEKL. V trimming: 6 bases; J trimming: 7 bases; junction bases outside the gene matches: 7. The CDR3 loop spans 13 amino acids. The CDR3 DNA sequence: TGCGCCAGCAGTCCGGACAGGGCGGGGACCCAGTACTTC. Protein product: CASSPDRAGTQYF.

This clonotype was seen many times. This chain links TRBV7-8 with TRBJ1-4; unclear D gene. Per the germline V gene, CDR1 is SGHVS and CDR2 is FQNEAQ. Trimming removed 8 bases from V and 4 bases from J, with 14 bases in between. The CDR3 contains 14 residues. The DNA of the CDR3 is TGTGCCAGCCAACGCGGGTTTAGTAATGAAAAACTGTTTTTT. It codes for CASQRGFSNEKLFF.

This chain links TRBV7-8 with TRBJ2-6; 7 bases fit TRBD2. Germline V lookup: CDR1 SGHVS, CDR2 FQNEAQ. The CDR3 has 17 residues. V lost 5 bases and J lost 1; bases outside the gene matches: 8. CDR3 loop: CASSPEPGGSGANVLTF. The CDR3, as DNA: TGTGCCAGCAGCCCCGAACCCGGGGGGTCTGGGGCCAACGTCCTGACTTTC.

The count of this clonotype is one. Here the CDR3 reads CASSQEARGTEAFF. The DNA of the CDR3 is TGTGCCAGCAGCCAAGAAGCGAGGGGGACTGAAGCTTTCTTT. The gene calls are TRBV3-1 and TRBJ1-1; D is possibly TRBD1 (6 bases). Trimming removed 0 bases at V and 5 bases at J, with 10 bases between. In germline, CDR1 is LGHDT, CDR2 YNNKEL (reference sequence). The CDR3 runs 14 residues.

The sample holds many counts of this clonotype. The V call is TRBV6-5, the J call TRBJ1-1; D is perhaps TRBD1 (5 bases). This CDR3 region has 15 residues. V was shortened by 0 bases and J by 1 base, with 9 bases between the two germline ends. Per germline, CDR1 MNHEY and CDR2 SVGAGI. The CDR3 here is CASSYSNQGNTEAFF. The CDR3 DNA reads TGTGCCAGCAGTTACTCGAACCAGGGGAACACTGAAGCTTTCTTT.

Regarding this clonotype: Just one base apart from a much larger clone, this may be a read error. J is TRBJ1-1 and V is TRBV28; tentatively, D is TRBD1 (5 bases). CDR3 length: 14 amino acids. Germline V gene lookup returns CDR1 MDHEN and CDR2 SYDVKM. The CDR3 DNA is TGTGCCAGCGGTTTAGGAGGGGTGAGCACTGAAGCTTTCTTT. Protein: CASGLGGVSTEAFF.

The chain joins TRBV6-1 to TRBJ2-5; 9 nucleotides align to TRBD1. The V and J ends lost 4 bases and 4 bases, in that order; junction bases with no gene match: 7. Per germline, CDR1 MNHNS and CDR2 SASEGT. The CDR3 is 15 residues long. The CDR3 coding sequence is TGTGCCAGCAGTGCTCACAGGGGGCGCGGAGAGACCCAGTACTTC. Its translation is CASSAHRGRGETQYF.